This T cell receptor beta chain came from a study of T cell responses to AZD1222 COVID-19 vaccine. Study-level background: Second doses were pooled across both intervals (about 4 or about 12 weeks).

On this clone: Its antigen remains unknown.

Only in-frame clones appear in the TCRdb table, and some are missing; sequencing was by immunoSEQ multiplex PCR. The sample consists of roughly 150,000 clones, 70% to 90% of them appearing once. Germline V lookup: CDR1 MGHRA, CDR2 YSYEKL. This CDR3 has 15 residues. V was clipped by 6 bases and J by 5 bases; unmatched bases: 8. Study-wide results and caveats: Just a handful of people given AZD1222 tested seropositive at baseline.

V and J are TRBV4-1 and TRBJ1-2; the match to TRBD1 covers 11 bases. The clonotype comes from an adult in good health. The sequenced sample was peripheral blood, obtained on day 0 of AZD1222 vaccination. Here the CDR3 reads CASSRRGQGEYGYTF. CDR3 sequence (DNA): TGCGCCAGCAGTAGACGGGGACAGGGGGAGTATGGCTACACCTTC.